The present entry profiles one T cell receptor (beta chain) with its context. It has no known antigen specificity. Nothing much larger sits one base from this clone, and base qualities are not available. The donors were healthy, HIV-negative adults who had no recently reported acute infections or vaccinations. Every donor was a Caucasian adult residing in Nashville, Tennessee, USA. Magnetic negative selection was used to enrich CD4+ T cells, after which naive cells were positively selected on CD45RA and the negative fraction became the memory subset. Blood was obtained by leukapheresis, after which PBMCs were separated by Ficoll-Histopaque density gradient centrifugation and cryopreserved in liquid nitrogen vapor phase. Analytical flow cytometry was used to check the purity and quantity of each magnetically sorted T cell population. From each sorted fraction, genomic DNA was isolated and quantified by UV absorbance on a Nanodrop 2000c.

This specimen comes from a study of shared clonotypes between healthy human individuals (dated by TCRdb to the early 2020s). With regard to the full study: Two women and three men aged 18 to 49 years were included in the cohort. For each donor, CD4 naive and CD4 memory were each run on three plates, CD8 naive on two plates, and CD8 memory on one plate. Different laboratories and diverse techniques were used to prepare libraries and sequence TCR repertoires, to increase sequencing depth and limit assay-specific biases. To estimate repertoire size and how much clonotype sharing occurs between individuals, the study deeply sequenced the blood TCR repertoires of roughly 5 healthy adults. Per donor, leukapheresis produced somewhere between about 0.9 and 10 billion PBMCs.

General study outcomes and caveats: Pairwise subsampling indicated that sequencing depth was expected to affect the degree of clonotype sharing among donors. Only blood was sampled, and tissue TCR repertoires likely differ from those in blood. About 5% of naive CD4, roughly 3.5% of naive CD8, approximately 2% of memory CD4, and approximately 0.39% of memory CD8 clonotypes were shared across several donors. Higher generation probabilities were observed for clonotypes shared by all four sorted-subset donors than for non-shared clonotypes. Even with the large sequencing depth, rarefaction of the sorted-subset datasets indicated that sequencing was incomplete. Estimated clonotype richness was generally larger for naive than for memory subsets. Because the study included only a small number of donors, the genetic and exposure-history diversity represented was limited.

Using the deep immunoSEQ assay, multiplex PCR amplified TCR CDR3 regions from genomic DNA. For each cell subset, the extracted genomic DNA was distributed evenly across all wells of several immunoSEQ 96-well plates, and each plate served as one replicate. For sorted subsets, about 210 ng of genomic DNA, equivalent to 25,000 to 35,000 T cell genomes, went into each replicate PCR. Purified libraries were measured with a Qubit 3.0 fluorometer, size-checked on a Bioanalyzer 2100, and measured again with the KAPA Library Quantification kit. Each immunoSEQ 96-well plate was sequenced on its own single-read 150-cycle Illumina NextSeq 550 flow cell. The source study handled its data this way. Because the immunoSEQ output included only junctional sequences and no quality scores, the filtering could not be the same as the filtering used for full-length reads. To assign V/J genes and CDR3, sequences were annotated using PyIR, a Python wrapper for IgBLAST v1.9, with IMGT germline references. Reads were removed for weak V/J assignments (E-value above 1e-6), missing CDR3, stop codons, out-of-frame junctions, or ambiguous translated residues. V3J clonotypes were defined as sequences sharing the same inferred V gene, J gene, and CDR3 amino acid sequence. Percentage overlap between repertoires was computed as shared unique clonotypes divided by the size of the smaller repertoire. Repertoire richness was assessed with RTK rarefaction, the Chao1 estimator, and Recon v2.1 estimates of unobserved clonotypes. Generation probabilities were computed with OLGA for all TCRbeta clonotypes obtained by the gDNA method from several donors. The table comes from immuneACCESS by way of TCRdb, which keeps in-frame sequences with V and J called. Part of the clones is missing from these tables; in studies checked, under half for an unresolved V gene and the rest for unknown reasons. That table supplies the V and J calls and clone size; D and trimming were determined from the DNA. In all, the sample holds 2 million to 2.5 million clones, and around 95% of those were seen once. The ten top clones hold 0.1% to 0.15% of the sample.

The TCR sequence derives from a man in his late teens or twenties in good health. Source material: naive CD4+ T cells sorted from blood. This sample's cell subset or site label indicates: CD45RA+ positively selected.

The CDR3 corresponds to CASSLDRFSREQYF. The nucleotide sequence is TGTGCCAGCAGCTTAGACAGATTCTCCCGCGAGCAGTACTTC. The chain is made from TRBV13 and TRBJ2-7; the D gene cannot be named for sure. V was cut back by 1 base and J by 6 bases, leaving a gap of 13 bases between them. The CDR3, from cysteine to phenylalanine, totals 14 residues. The kept DNA is CDR3 alone, 42 bases in frame from the first base. Sequences PRHDT (CDR1) and FYEKMQ (CDR2) are obtained from the germline V gene (reference sequence).